Listed below are T cell receptor beta chains from one sample, sequenced in a study of blood T cells in healthy people across ages. One entry per CDR3 protein, called by TCRdb with MiXCR from the 5' RACE reads. The sample has about 840,000 distinct CDR3 sequences; around 29% are singletons. The same specimen was also included in a second study, on T cells of mothers and their children.

The sequenced sample was blood. These receptors originate from a woman in her thirties or forties in good health. CDR3s include the opening cysteine and the closing phenylalanine or tryptophan. Fields, in order: D gene, V gene, clone size, J gene, CDR3 protein, CDR3 DNA. D genes are given only for firm matches. Only some rows state a clone size, as once, few, many or a class for expanded clones.

D: .; V: TRBV7-6; size: many; J: TRBJ2-1; CDR3: CASSLAGIPTLYNEQFF; DNA: TGTGCCAGCAGCTTAGCGGGGATCCCAACCCTCTACAATGAGCAGTTCTTC
D: .; V: TRBV5-1; size: .; J: TRBJ2-1; CDR3: CATSLTGTTYNEQFF; DNA: TGCGCCACCAGTCTCACCGGGACAACTTACAATGAGCAGTTCTTC
D: .; V: TRBV7-2; size: many; J: TRBJ1-4; CDR3: CASSLAGPNEKLFF; DNA: TGTGCCAGCAGCTTAGCAGGGCCTAATGAAAAACTGTTTTTT
D: .; V: TRBV6-1; size: once; J: TRBJ2-7; CDR3: CASSDRGLLRGYEQYF; DNA: TGTGCCAGCAGTGACCGGGGACTCTTGAGAGGCTACGAGCAGTACTTC
D: .; V: TRBV7-9; size: .; J: TRBJ1-5; CDR3: CASSLFNWQGNQPQHF; DNA: TGTGCCAGCAGCTTATTCAATTGGCAGGGTAATCAGCCCCAGCATTTT
D: .; V: TRBV9; size: few; J: TRBJ1-4; CDR3: CASSKQGWEEKLFF; DNA: TGTGCCAGCAGCAAACAGGGATGGGAGGAAAAACTGTTTTTT
D: .; V: TRBV7-9; size: .; J: TRBJ2-7; CDR3: CASSLTGSGSYEQYF; DNA: TGTGCCAGCAGCTTAACGGGCAGCGGCTCCTACGAGCAGTACTTC
D: .; V: TRBV7-2; size: few; J: TRBJ1-1; CDR3: CASTLTPTGNTEAFF; DNA: TGTGCCAGCACCCTCACGCCGACAGGGAACACTGAAGCTTTCTTT
D: .; V: TRBV27; size: few; J: TRBJ1-4; CDR3: CASSSPRGERKLFF; DNA: TGTGCCAGCAGTTCCCCGAGGGGGGAGAGAAAACTGTTTTTT
D: TRBD1; V: TRBV28; size: few; J: TRBJ2-7; CDR3: CASIPGQGAYEQYF; DNA: TGTGCCAGCATTCCGGGACAGGGGGCCTACGAGCAGTACTTC
D: .; V: TRBV27; size: .; J: TRBJ2-3; CDR3: CASSRDITSTDTQYF; DNA: TGTGCCAGCAGCAGGGACATAACTAGCACAGATACGCAGTATTTT
D: .; V: TRBV29-1; size: .; J: TRBJ2-1; CDR3: CSVASGYNEQFF; DNA: TGCAGCGTTGCCTCAGGTTACAATGAGCAGTTCTTC
D: .; V: TRBV7-9; size: many; J: TRBJ2-7; CDR3: CASSLERGDEQYF; DNA: TGTGCCAGCAGCTTAGAGCGAGGGGACGAGCAGTACTTC
D: .; V: TRBV6-5; size: .; J: TRBJ2-4; CDR3: CASSYSQAAAKNTQYF; DNA: TGTGCCAGCAGTTACTCACAGGCGGCAGCCAAAAACACTCAGTACTTC
D: .; V: TRBV6-1; size: .; J: TRBJ2-2; CDR3: CASSEIGLAGRNTGELFF; DNA: TGTGCCAGCAGTGAAATTGGTTTGGCGGGGCGAAACACCGGGGAGCTGTTTTTT
D: .; V: TRBV27; size: .; J: TRBJ2-7; CDR3: CATRGRLAGFYEQYF; DNA: TGTGCCACCAGGGGGCGCCTAGCGGGTTTCTACGAGCAGTACTTC
D: TRBD2; V: TRBV7-2; size: .; J: TRBJ2-1; CDR3: CASSLGRAGSSYNEQFF; DNA: TGTGCCAGCAGCTTAGGGCGAGCGGGGAGCTCCTACAATGAGCAGTTCTTC
D: .; V: TRBV7-2; size: .; J: TRBJ1-4; CDR3: CASSLGTTGEKLFF; DNA: TGTGCCAGCAGCTTAGGCACTACGGGGGAAAAACTGTTTTTT
D: .; V: TRBV18; size: .; J: TRBJ2-1; CDR3: CASSPQGEKSEQFF; DNA: TGTGCCAGCTCACCACAGGGGGAGAAAAGTGAGCAGTTCTTC
D: .; V: TRBV12-3/TRBV12-4; size: .; J: TRBJ2-3; CDR3: CASRPVSVLTDTQYF; DNA: TGTGCCAGCAGGCCCGTGAGTGTACTTACAGATACGCAGTATTTT
D: .; V: TRBV28; size: .; J: TRBJ2-2; CDR3: CASSLSRGRYTGELFF; DNA: TGTGCCAGCAGTTTATCCCGAGGGCGATACACCGGGGAGCTGTTTTTT
D: .; V: TRBV28; size: .; J: TRBJ2-5; CDR3: CAVGDTRQETQYF; DNA: TGTGCCGTAGGGGATACCAGACAAGAGACCCAGTACTTC